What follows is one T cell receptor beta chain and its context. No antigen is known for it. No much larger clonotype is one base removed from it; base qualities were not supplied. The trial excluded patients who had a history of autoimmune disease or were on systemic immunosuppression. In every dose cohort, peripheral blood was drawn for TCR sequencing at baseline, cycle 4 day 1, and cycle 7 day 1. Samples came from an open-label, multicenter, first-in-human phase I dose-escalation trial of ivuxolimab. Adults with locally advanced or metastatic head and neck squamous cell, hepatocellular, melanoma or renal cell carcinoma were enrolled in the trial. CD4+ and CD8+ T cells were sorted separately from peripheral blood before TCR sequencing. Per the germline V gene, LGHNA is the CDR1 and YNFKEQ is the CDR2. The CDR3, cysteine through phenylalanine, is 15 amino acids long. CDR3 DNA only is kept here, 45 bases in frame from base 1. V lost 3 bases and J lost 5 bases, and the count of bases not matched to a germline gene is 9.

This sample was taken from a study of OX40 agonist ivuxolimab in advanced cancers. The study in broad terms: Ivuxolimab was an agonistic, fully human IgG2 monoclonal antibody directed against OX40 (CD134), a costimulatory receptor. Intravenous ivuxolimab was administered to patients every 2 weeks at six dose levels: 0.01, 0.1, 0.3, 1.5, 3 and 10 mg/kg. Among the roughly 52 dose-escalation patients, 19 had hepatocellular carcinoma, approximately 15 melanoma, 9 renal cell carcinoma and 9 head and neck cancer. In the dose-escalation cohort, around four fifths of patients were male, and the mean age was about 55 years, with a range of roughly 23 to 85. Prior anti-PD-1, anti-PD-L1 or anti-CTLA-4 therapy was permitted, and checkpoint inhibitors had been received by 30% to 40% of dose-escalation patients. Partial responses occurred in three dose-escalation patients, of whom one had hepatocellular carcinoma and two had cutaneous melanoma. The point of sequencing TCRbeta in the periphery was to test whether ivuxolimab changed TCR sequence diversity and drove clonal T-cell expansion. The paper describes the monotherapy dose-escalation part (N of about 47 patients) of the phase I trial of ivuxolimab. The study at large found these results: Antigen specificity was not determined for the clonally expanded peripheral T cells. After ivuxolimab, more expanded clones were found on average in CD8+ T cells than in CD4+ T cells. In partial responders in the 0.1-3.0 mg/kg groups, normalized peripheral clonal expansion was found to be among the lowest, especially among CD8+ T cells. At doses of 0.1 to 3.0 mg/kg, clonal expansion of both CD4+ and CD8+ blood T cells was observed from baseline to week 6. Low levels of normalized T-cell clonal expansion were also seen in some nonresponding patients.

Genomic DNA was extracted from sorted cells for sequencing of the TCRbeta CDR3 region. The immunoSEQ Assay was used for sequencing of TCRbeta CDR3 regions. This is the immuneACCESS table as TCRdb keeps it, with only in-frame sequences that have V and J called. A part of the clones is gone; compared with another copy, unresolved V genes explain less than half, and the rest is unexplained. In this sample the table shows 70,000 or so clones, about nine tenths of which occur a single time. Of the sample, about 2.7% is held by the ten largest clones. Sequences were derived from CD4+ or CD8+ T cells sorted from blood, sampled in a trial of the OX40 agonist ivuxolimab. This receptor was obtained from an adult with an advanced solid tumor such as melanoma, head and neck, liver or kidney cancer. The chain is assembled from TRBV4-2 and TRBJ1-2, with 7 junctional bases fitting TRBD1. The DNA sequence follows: TGTGCCAGCAGCCAGGCCCAGGGGGTAGGTTATGGCTACACCTTC. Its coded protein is CASSQAQGVGYGYTF.